One TCR beta chain is described in this entry. The data were obtained in a study of blood T cell repertoires in COVID-19. Across the study: Specimens from acute and convalescent COVID-19 originated in the United States, Italy and Spain. The analysed material was cDNA or gDNA that came from T cells, B-cell-depleted T cells, or PBMCs.

Clones were read by immunoSEQ multiplex PCR, and TCRdb kept only the in-frame ones, dropping some. The sample lists tens of thousands of clones; around 80% were seen once. The CDR3 spans 14 residues. Germline V gene data show CDR1 as SGHTA and CDR2 as FQGNSA. V shed 4 bases and J shed 3 bases, with 12 bases lying between them. Sequenced material: peripheral blood. The chain combines TRBV7-2 with TRBJ1-1, with D possibly TRBD1 on 6 matching bases. This TCR was recovered from a woman aged 80 or over with acute or convalescent COVID-19. The CDR3 region is CASSWGHYDTEAFF. CDR3 sequence (DNA): TGTGCCAGCAGCTGGGGACACTACGACACTGAAGCTTTCTTT.